This T cell receptor beta chain was profiled in a study of OX40 agonist ivuxolimab in advanced cancers. As for the study more broadly: Ivuxolimab was an agonistic, fully human IgG2 monoclonal antibody directed against OX40 (CD134), a costimulatory receptor. The paper covers the monotherapy dose-escalation part of the phase I ivuxolimab trial, which included N of about 50 patients. Peripheral TCRbeta sequencing aimed to test whether ivuxolimab altered TCR sequence diversity and caused clonal T-cell expansion. Patients were allowed to have had prior anti-PD-1, anti-PD-L1 or anti-CTLA-4 therapy, and more than 30% of the dose-escalation patients had previously received checkpoint inhibitors. Of the approximately 50 dose-escalation patients, hepatocellular carcinoma was present in roughly 19, melanoma in approximately 15, renal cell carcinoma in 9 and head and neck cancer in 9. Partial responses occurred in three dose-escalation patients, of whom one had hepatocellular carcinoma and two had cutaneous melanoma. A male proportion of roughly 80% and a mean age of 60 years, ranging from 23 to 79, were recorded for the dose-escalation cohort. Intravenous ivuxolimab was administered to patients every 2 weeks at six dose levels: 0.01, 0.1, 0.3, 1.5, 3 and 10 mg/kg.

Patients with autoimmune disease history or receiving systemic immunosuppression were excluded from the trial. Peripheral blood for TCR sequencing was collected from all dose cohorts at baseline, on cycle 4 day 1, and on cycle 7 day 1. Samples were obtained from an open-label, multicenter, first-in-human phase I dose-escalation trial of ivuxolimab. Adults with locally advanced or metastatic head and neck squamous cell, hepatocellular, melanoma or renal cell carcinoma were enrolled in the trial. CD4+ and CD8+ T cells were sorted separately from peripheral blood before TCR sequencing. CDR1 and CDR2 (SEHNR, FQNEAQ) derive from the germline V gene (reference sequence). Spanning cysteine to phenylalanine, the CDR3 consists of 13 amino acids. Solely the CDR3 DNA is kept, with 39 bases framed from the first base. V loses 4 bases at its end and J loses 7 bases; junction bases beyond the gene matches: 6. As concerns this clone: Its recognized antigen is unknown. No base-level quality is on record; no much larger clone is a single base apart.

To sequence the TCRbeta CDR3 region, genomic DNA was isolated from the sorted cells. TCRbeta CDR3 regions were sequenced using the immunoSEQ Assay. As stored in TCRdb, this immuneACCESS dataset retains in-frame rearrangements with V and J assigned. A fraction of the clones does not appear; measured against another copy, unresolved V genes explain less than half of the discrepancy, and the remainder lacks a known reason. The sample table shows 75,000 to 100,000 clones, and approximately 84% are seen once. The top ten clonotypes cover approximately 1.9% of the sample. Findings and caveats that apply to the study as a whole: The antigen specificity of the peripheral T cells that underwent clonal expansion was not determined. Low levels of normalized T-cell clonal expansion were also seen in some nonresponding patients. At doses of 0.1 to 3.0 mg/kg, clonal expansion of both CD4+ and CD8+ T cells in blood was seen between baseline and week 6. After ivuxolimab, expanded clones were on average more numerous among CD8+ T cells than among CD4+ T cells. In partial responders in the 0.1-3.0 mg/kg groups, normalized peripheral clonal expansion was found to be among the lowest, especially among CD8+ T cells.

This sample comprised CD4+ or CD8+ T cells sorted from blood, obtained in a trial of the OX40 agonist ivuxolimab. The receptor comes from an adult with an advanced solid tumor such as melanoma, head and neck, liver or kidney cancer. This chain joins TRBV7-9 to TRBJ1-1; TRBD1 matches 7 bases in the middle. CDR3 reads: CASSSQGYDEAFF. The DNA reads TGTGCCAGCAGCTCACAGGGGTACGATGAAGCTTTCTTT.